This TCR beta chain was documented in a study of T cells after yellow fever vaccination. Across the study: Low-cell-number fractions underwent preparation using SMART-Seq v4 Ultra Low Input. Points from the study as a whole: Secondary responses were weaker yet peaked faster, day 5 versus 15.

TCRdb fed the 5' RACE reads into MiXCR, producing one record per CDR3 protein. The sample records some 350,000 distinct CDR3 sequences, roughly 11% being singletons. This clonotype came up a few times. Its antigen is still unknown. Trimming shortened V by 5 bases and J by 10 bases, and 11 bases separated the two germline ends. CDR3 length equals 11 residues. The sample consisted of PBMCs, taken on the day of the first yellow fever vaccination. The TCR originated in a man between 18 and 29 years old who received the YFV17D yellow fever vaccine. The chain links TRBV12-3 or TRBV12-4 to TRBJ1-2, with a tentative D call TRBD1 (5 bases). The CDR3 loop reads CASSLGPIYTF. CDR3 bases: TGTGCCAGCAGTCTGGGACCGATCTACACCTTC.